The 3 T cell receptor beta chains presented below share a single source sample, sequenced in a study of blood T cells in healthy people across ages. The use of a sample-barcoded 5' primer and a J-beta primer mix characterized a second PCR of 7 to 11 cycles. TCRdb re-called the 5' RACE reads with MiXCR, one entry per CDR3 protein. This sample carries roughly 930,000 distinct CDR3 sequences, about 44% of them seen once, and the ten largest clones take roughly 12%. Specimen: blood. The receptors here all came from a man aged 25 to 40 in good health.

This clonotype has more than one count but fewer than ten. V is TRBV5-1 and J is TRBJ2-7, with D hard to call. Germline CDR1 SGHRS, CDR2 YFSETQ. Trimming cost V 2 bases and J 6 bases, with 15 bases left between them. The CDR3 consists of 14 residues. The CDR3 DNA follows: TGCGCCAGCAGCTTATACAGCGACCCGGGCGAGCAGTACTTC. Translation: CASSLYSDPGEQYF. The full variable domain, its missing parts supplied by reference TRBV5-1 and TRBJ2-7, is KAGVTQTPRYLIKTRGQQVTLSCSPISGHRSVSWYQQTPGQGLQFLFEYFSETQRNKGNFPGRFSGRQFSNSRSEMNVSTLELGDSALYLCASSLYSDPGEQYFGPGTRLTVT.

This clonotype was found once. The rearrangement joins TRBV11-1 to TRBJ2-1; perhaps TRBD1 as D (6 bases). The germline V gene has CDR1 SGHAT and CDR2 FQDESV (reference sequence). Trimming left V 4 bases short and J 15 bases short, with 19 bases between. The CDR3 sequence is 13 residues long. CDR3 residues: CASSSGRGPDPFF. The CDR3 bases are TGTGCCAGCAGCTCCGGCAGGGGTCCCGATCCGTTCTTC.

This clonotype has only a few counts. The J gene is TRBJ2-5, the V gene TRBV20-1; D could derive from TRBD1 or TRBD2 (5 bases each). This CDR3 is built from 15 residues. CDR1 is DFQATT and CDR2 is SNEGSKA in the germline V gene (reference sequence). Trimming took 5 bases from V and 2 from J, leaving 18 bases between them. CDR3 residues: CSAFPGRRIQETQYF. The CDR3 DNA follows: TGCAGTGCTTTCCCGGGACGGCGGATACAAGAGACCCAGTACTTC.